The T cell receptor beta chain described here comes from a study of CD8+ T cells in alopecia areata. Whole-study context: Tofacitinib was taken orally by treated patients, and the dose was 5 to 10 mg twice daily. Once tofacitinib had been taken for 6 to 18 months, 6 months off drug followed.

V shed 3 bases and J 1 base; nucleotides not matched to a gene: 2. This CDR3 has 14 amino acids. CDR1 and CDR2 (germline): LNHDA, SQIVND (reference sequence). Regarding the study as a whole: Scalp specimens additionally yield sequences from normal skin's resident alphabeta T cells.

Once RNA had been extracted, it was reverse transcribed into cDNA to act as the sequencing template. Assay: immunoSEQ multiplex PCR; the TCRdb copy retains only in-frame clones and omits some. Of roughly 130,000 clones listed, over 50% are singletons. As to this clone: Its antigen remains unknown.

The clonotype was recovered from a human donor with alopecia areata. The chain couples TRBV19 to TRBJ1-1; TRBD1 aligns across 7 bases. Sequences were derived from CD4+ T cells sorted from blood, sampled at week 0. CDR3 loop: CASSIRQGNTEAFF. Here the CDR3 DNA reads TGTGCCAGTAGTATTAGACAGGGGAACACTGAAGCTTTCTTT.